These 5 T cell receptor beta chains originate from one sample sequenced in a study of Tregs in tolerant kidney transplant recipients. After around 6 days with irradiated graft donor PBMCs, CFSE-labeled recipient PBMCs were FACS-sorted. This table comes from immunoSEQ multiplex PCR, and its TCRdb copy is limited to in-frame clones, with some not included. In the table there are about 8,300 clones, just under 35% of which are singletons. No antigen has been assigned to these receptors. The material was CD8+ T cells from blood cultured with allogeneic cells, obtained before the transplant. The receptors were sampled from a human patient who received a combined kidney and bone marrow transplant.

This chain joins TRBV9 and TRBJ2-1, with a possible D match to TRBD2 (6 bases). The germline V gene has CDR1 SGDLS and CDR2 YYNGEE. The V end lost 2 bases, the J end lost 5 bases, and 14 bases lay between the germline ends. This CDR3 contains 15 residues. The CDR3 loop is CASSVVVSGHNEQFF. In DNA form, the CDR3 reads TGTGCCAGCAGCGTGGTTGTTAGCGGACACAATGAGCAGTTCTTC.

The chain uses TRBV5-5 and TRBJ1-1; D uncertain. The CDR3 covers 12 residues. V lost 2 bases to trimming and J lost 5 bases, with 7 bases between them. In germline, CDR1 is SGHKS, CDR2 YYEKEE (reference sequence). CDR3 nucleotides: TGTGCCAGCAGCTTATTTAGAACTGAAGCTTTCTTT. It yields the protein CASSLFRTEAFF.

V is TRBV27 and J is TRBJ2-1; 13 bases are a match to TRBD2. V lost 5 bases and J lost 1; bases outside the gene matches: 8. This CDR3 spans 18 amino acids. Germline V gives CDR1 MNHEY, CDR2 SMNVEV (reference sequence). The CDR3 DNA reads as TGTGCCAGCAGTCTACTAGCGGGAGGGCCGGGTTCCTACAATGAGCAGTTCTTC. This sequence encodes CASSLLAGGPGSYNEQFF.

This clone was seen only a few times. The rearrangement joins TRBV10-3 to TRBJ2-3; 9 nucleotides line up with TRBD2. Germline trimming cut 6 bases from V and 2 bases from J; bases unmatched to any gene: 6. This CDR3 is 15 amino acids long. The germline V gene has CDR1 ENHRY and CDR2 SYGVKD. The CDR3 is CAISGLAPITDTQYF. CDR3 nucleotide sequence: TGTGCCATCAGCGGACTAGCGCCAATCACAGATACGCAGTATTTT.

The chain combines TRBV6-1 with TRBJ2-1, with 11 bases identical to TRBD2. Trimming removed 4 bases from V and 0 bases from J; junction bases left unmatched: 5. Looked up from germline, CDR1 is MNHNS and CDR2 is SASEGT. The CDR3 covers 17 residues. The CDR3 region has the DNA TGTGCCAGCAGTGTGGTAGCGGGAGGGAGCTCCTACAATGAGCAGTTCTTC. It codes for CASSVVAGGSSYNEQFF.